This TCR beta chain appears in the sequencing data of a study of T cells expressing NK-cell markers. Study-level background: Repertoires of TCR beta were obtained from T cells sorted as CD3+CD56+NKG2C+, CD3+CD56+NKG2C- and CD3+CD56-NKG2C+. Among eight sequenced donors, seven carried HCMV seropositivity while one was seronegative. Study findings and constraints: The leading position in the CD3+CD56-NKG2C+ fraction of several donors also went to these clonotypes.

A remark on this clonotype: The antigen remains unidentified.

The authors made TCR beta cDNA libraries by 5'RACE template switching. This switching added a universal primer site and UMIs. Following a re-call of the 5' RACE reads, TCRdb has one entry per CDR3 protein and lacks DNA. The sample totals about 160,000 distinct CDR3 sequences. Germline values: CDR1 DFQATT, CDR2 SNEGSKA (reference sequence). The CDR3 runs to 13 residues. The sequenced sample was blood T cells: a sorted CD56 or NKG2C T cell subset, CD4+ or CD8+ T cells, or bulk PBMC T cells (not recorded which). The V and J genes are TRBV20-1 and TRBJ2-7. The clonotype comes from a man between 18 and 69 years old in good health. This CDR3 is CSVRGMSSYEQYF.